The 31 T cell receptor beta chains reported below all come from one sample, sequenced in a study of tumor-infiltrating lymphocytes in primary liver carcinoma. The researchers produced TCR beta cDNA from 400 to 650 ng total RNA with a constant-region primer. Libraries covering TCR beta were generated through three nested multiplex PCR rounds (using a slightly modified ARM-PCR). Amplification in the first two PCR rounds was performed using TRBV1-TRBV30 forward primers and a C-beta reverse primer for around 9 cycles each. One entry per CDR3 protein, called by TCRdb with MiXCR from the multiplex PCR reads. The profile shows about 310,000 distinct CDR3 sequences, roughly 60% of them singletons. Unsorted whole blood yielded blood RNA, and germline DNA was extracted as well. The sequenced material came from peripheral blood. The source of these receptors is a man aged 35-49 years with primary liver carcinoma and hepatitis B virus infection.

This chain joins TRBV28 and TRBJ1-6; D is ambiguous. The CDR3 loop spans 12 amino acids. V was pared by 11 bases and J by 8 bases, with 13 bases between. The V gene's germline CDR1 is MDHEN and CDR2 SYDVKM. The CDR3 DNA sequence: TGTGCCGAGGGAGGGTACGATTCACCCCTCCACTTT. Translating it yields CAEGGYDSPLHF.

The CDR3 loop reads CSVIVIIWAGTEAFF. CDR3 bases: TGCAGCGTGATTGTTATTATCTGGGCGGGCACTGAAGCTTTCTTT. This chain uses TRBV29-1 with TRBJ1-1; no definite D call. CDR3 length: 15 amino acids. The germline gives CDR1 SQVTM, CDR2 ANQGSEA. The germline V and J ends were trimmed by 6 bases and 4 bases, with 21 bases remaining between them.

J is TRBJ2-3 and V is TRBV18, with 10 bases aligning to TRBD2. The germline gives CDR1 KGHSH, CDR2 LQKENI. The CDR3 spans 19 residues. V shed 2 bases, J shed 4 bases, and the junction held 15 bases outside the gene matches. Here the CDR3 reads CASSPSRLAGIGRADTQYF. In DNA, the CDR3 is TGTGCCAGCTCACCAAGTCGACTAGCGGGCATTGGTAGGGCAGATACGCAGTATTTT.

As regards this clonotype: It may be a read error: a sequence one base away is much more abundant. This rearrangement joins TRBV10-3 to TRBJ1-5, with D unclear. The germline V gene encodes CDR1 ENHRY and CDR2 SYGVKD. CDR3 length: 13 amino acids. CDR3 residues: CATGREGMEPKHF. The CDR3, as DNA: TGTGCCACGGGTCGGGAAGGGATGGAGCCCAAGCATTTT.

This clonotype showed up just a few times. This sequence joins TRBV28 and TRBJ2-4, with D perhaps matching TRBD1 or TRBD2 (5 bases each). From germline, CDR1 is MDHEN and CDR2 SYDVKM. This CDR3 has 16 residues. V was pared by 6 bases and J by 0 bases, with 15 bases between. This chain's CDR3 is CASRRRTGLAKNIQYF. CDR3 nucleotides: TGTGCCAGCAGGCGCCGGACGGGGCTAGCCAAAAACATTCAGTACTTC.

The J gene is TRBJ2-3, the V gene TRBV20-1; 7 bases match TRBD2. Germline V gene data show CDR1 as DFQATT and CDR2 as SNEGSKA (reference sequence). The CDR3 runs 13 residues. The CDR3 coding sequence is TGCAGCCAAACGGGGCGGGAGACAGATACGCAGTATTTT. Protein: CSQTGRETDTQYF.

Turning to this clonotype: One junction end does not reproduce the germline sequence, and a read error may be involved. This chain uses TRBV14 with TRBJ1-5; D may be TRBD1 (5 bases). The CDR3 runs 15 residues. CDR1 SGHDN and CDR2 FVKESK come from the germline V gene. For the CDR3, the DNA is TGTGCCAGCAGCCAAGGTGCAGGGCGGAATCAGCCCCATCATTTT. It translates to CASSQGAGRNQPHHF.

The J gene is TRBJ2-3, the V gene TRBV10-2, with 10 bases matching TRBD2. The CDR3 has 16 amino acids. Germline CDR1 reads WSHSY; CDR2 reads SAAADI. V shed 8 bases, J shed 1 base, and the junction held 9 bases outside the gene matches. The CDR3 here is CASGRTSGAGTDTQYF. Written as DNA, the CDR3 is TGCGCCAGCGGAAGGACTAGCGGAGCTGGCACAGATACGCAGTATTTT.

Concerning this clonotype: Just one base apart from a much larger clone, this may be a read error. The J gene is TRBJ2-5, the V gene TRBV6-2 or TRBV6-3; 7 nucleotides align to TRBD1. Germline loops: CDR1 MNHEY, CDR2 SVGEGT. The V and J ends lost 9 bases and 0 bases, in that order; junction bases with no gene match: 7. This CDR3 contains 14 residues. The chain's CDR3 is CARRGQTYQETQYF. The CDR3 DNA is TGTGCCAGAAGGGGGCAGACGTACCAAGAGACCCAGTACTTC.

On this clonotype: At one boundary the junction diverges from the germline segment, which might be a read error. The J gene is TRBJ1-5, the V gene TRBV4-3, with D perhaps matching TRBD1 (6 bases). The CDR3 loop spans 13 amino acids. Per germline, CDR1 LGHNA and CDR2 YSLEER. CDR3 DNA sequence: TGCACCAGCAGCCGGACAGCGGATCAGCCCCAGCATTTT. It specifies CTSSRTADQPQHF.

About this clonotype itself: A read error is likely, as this CDR3 ends without the conserved phenylalanine or tryptophan. This sequence joins TRBV6-6 and TRBJ2-2; D gene uncertain. CDR1 MNHNY and CDR2 SVGAGI come from the germline V gene (reference sequence). The CDR3 spans 13 residues. V was cut by 5 bases and J by 0 bases, with 4 bases left in between. CDR3 loop: CASSGTNTGELFS. In DNA form, the CDR3 reads TGTGCCAGCAGTGGGACGAACACCGGGGAGCTGTTTTCG.

The rearrangement joins TRBV30 to TRBJ1-2; no firm D call. CDR1 is GTSNPN and CDR2 is SVGIG in the germline V gene (reference sequence). V was pared by 4 bases and J by 6 bases, with 18 bases between. This CDR3 is built from 14 residues. CDR3 in amino acids: CAWTSRTSPHGYTF. The CDR3 coding sequence is TGTGCCTGGACTAGTCGAACATCCCCCCATGGCTACACCTTC. The full variable domain, in which reference TRBV30 and TRBJ1-2 provide the parts outside the CDR3, is SQTIHQWPATLVQPVGSPLSLECTVEGTSNPNLYWYRQAAGRGLQLLFYSVGIGQISSEVPQNLSASRPQDRQFILSSKKLLLSDSGFYLCAWTSRTSPHGYTFGSGTRLTVV.

In the case of this clonotype: One end of the junction does not line up with germline, which may come from a read error. V gene TRBV11-2 combines with J gene TRBJ1-5, with a weak D call TRBD1 (6 bases). Germline loops: CDR1 SGHAT, CDR2 FQNNGV. This CDR3 is built from 15 residues. The CDR3 sequence: CTSSNGTRGRQPQHF. The CDR3 DNA reads TGTACCAGTAGCAACGGGACAAGGGGTCGTCAGCCCCAGCATTTT.

To note about this clonotype: Given a much more abundant clone one base away, this may be a read error. This rearrangement joins TRBV12-3 or TRBV12-4 to TRBJ2-5; D not certain. The CDR3 is 19 residues long. DNA for the CDR3: TGTGCCAGCAGTTTTTGGGATGGGTCCTTTGGGATGTACCAAGAGACCCAGTGCTTC. Translated, it gives CASSFWDGSFGMYQETQCF.

This clonotype has only a few counts. A single base separates this from a much larger clone, so it may be a read error. The chain joins TRBV6-6 to TRBJ2-1, with D hard to call. Looked up from germline, CDR1 is MNHNY and CDR2 is SVGAGI (reference sequence). V gave up 6 bases and J gave up 9 bases, with 12 bases separating them. The length of the CDR3 is 12 residues. The CDR3 bases are TGTGCCAGCAGGTTGGGCTCCCCTGAGCAGTTCTTC. This encodes CASRLGSPEQFF.

Comment on this clonotype: This CDR3 fails to terminate in the conserved phenylalanine or tryptophan, so it likely reflects a read error. The rearrangement joins TRBV4-1 to TRBJ1-2; maybe TRBD1 (6 bases). This CDR3 comprises 15 residues. Germline assignment: CDR1 MGHRA and CDR2 YSYEKL. The CDR3 region has the DNA TGCGCCAGCAACCAACAAGTTTCGACAGGAGGAGGCTACACCCTC. Protein product: CASNQQVSTGGGYTL.

In regard to this clonotype: This may stem from a read error, because a much larger clone lies one nucleotide away. The J gene is TRBJ2-2, the V gene TRBV11-2, with D perhaps being TRBD1 or TRBD2 (5 bases each). The V gene lost 2 bases and the J gene lost 4 bases, with 11 bases spanning the gap. The germline V gene encodes CDR1 SGHAT and CDR2 FQNNGV. The CDR3 sequence is 15 residues long. This CDR3 reads CASSLRDLSTGELFF. CDR3 DNA sequence: TGTGCCAGCAGCTTAAGGGACCTTAGCACCGGGGAGCTGTTTTTT.

Written as DNA, the CDR3 is TGTGCCAGCATTCCCCCCCCCGGAACAGATACGCAGTATTTT. Translation: CASIPPPGTDTQYF. The chain recombines TRBV28 with TRBJ2-3; D ambiguous. Trimming left V 7 bases short and J 3 bases short, with 14 bases between. Germline V gene sequence: CDR1 MDHEN, CDR2 SYDVKM. This CDR3 is built from 14 residues.

This clonotype occurred a few times. V usage is TRBV28 and J usage is TRBJ1-2, with 7 positions matching TRBD1. The trim removed 6 bases at V and 5 bases at J, leaving 9 bases unmatched. CDR3 size: 14 residues. Germline assignment: CDR1 MDHEN and CDR2 SYDVKM. The CDR3 sequence: CASRYPDRVYGYTF. DNA for the CDR3: TGTGCCAGCAGATACCCCGACAGGGTATATGGCTACACCTTC.

This clonotype came up a few times. This chain uses TRBV4-3 with TRBJ2-5; TRBD2 aligns across 11 bases. The germline CDR1 and CDR2 sequences are LGHNA and YSLEER. J gave up 5 bases and V 0 bases, and 5 bases lay outside the gene matches. The CDR3 has 16 residues. CDR3 sequence (DNA): TGCGCCAGCAGCCAAGATTTCCTAGCGGGAGGTGAGACCCAGTACTTC. Protein product: CASSQDFLAGGETQYF.

The chain recombines TRBV6-6 with TRBJ1-5; TRBD1 aligns across 8 bases. V lost 8 bases, J lost 7 bases, and 16 bases stayed unmatched. This CDR3 has 16 residues. The germline V gene has CDR1 MNHNY and CDR2 SVGAGI (reference sequence). The CDR3 loop reads CASLSGQGDLEQPQHF. The CDR3 region has the DNA TGTGCCAGCCTATCCGGACAGGGTGATTTAGAGCAGCCCCAGCATTTT.

This clonotype came up many times. This chain uses TRBV11-3 with TRBJ2-1; D is unclear. Between the trimmed V and J ends, which lost 1 base and 7 bases, there was a span of 11 bases. The CDR3 is 14 residues long. Germline CDR1 SGHNT, CDR2 YENEEA. The CDR3: CASSLVPDRNEQFF. In DNA, the CDR3 is TGTGCCAGCAGCTTAGTCCCGGACCGGAATGAGCAGTTCTTC.

Worth noting for this clonotype: One end of the junction fails to match germline, which may point to a read error. V gene TRBV11-1 combines with J gene TRBJ1-3; no clear D. Germline V gene data show CDR1 as SGHAT and CDR2 as FQDESV (reference sequence). The CDR3 has 14 residues. DNA for the CDR3: TGTGTCAGCAGCTTATGGCGCACTGGAAACGCCATATATTTC. Translating it yields CVSSLWRTGNAIYF.

This clonotype occurred once. A read error is likely, as this CDR3 ends without the conserved phenylalanine or tryptophan. This sequence joins TRBV6-5 and TRBJ1-1, with a tentative D call TRBD1 (6 bases). There are 16 residues in the CDR3. Trimming removed 0 bases from V and 4 bases from J, with 15 bases in between. Per the germline V gene, CDR1 is MNHEY and CDR2 is SVGAGI. DNA of the CDR3: TGTGCCAGCAGTTACTCTATATTGGGGGGCGGCACTGAAGCTTTCTCT. Translating gives CASSYSILGGGTEAFS.

A note on this clonotype: This clone may be a read error of a much larger clone one base away. The rearrangement joins TRBV6-5 to TRBJ2-6, with D maybe TRBD1 (6 bases). From germline, CDR1 is MNHEY and CDR2 SVGAGI. The CDR3 covers 15 residues. The chain's CDR3 is CASSLSGAGVNVLTF. DNA for the CDR3: TGTGCCAGCAGTCTCTCAGGGGCTGGGGTCAACGTCCTGACTTTC.

The rearrangement joins TRBV12-3 or TRBV12-4 to TRBJ2-3; D call uncertain. The V end lost 3 bases, the J end lost 0 bases, and 10 bases lay between the germline ends. This CDR3 comprises 15 residues. This chain's CDR3 is CASSFRSPSTDTQYF. In DNA form, the CDR3 reads TGTGCCAGCAGTTTTAGGTCTCCTAGCACAGATACGCAGTATTTT.

This clonotype was counted at least ten times. The gene calls are TRBV29-1 and TRBJ2-7; D is uncertain. The CDR3 totals 12 residues. The germline CDR1 and CDR2 sequences are SQVTM and ANQGSEA. The V and J ends lost 6 bases and 0 bases respectively, with 9 bases between them. In DNA, the CDR3 is TGCAGCGTGGAGACATTCTCCTACGAGCAGTACTTC. Protein: CSVETFSYEQYF.

There are many counts of this clonotype. The rearrangement links TRBV6-5 to TRBJ2-7, with D unclear. Germline V gene data show CDR1 as MNHEY and CDR2 as SVGAGI. V lost 3 bases and J lost 5, with 5 bases in between. The CDR3 length is 11 residues. CDR3 residues: CASSYLNEQYF. CDR3 DNA: TGTGCCAGCAGTTATTTGAACGAGCAGTACTTC.

This clonotype turned up a few times. This rearrangement joins TRBV5-1 to TRBJ2-7; 10 nucleotides line up with TRBD2. CDR3 length: 16 amino acids. V was pared by 4 bases and J by 4 bases, with 11 bases of the junction left unmatched. Per the germline V gene, CDR1 is SGHRS and CDR2 is YFSETQ. The CDR3 nucleotides are TGCGCCAGCAGCGTGGGCGGGCTAGCGGGAGTATACGAGCAGTACTTC. It codes for CASSVGGLAGVYEQYF.

This clonotype was detected many times. The V and J genes are TRBV29-1 and TRBJ2-5, with TRBD2 identical over 8 bases. Germline lookup yields CDR1 SQVTM and CDR2 ANQGSEA. The CDR3 loop spans 15 amino acids. V trimming: 7 bases; J trimming: 1 base; junction bases outside the gene matches: 11. In DNA, the CDR3 is TGCAGCGCCGCCGCCCTGCGGGAGGCCCAAGAGACCCAGTACTTC. As protein: CSAAALREAQETQYF.

This clonotype occurred once. The CDR3 does not end in the conserved phenylalanine or tryptophan, so this is likely a read error. The chain links TRBV5-1 to TRBJ2-1; the D is unclear. The CDR3 totals 11 residues. Germline values: CDR1 SGHRS, CDR2 YFSETQ. Trimming took 0 bases from V and 6 from J, leaving 1 base between them. The CDR3 sequence is CASSLANEQFS. In DNA, the CDR3 is TGCGCCAGCAGCTTGGCCAATGAGCAGTTCTCC.